The rows below give T cell receptor beta chains drawn from one sample of a study of blood T cell repertoires in COVID-19. TCRdb keeps only in-frame clones here, not all; method: immunoSEQ multiplex PCR. The repertoire has about 190,000 clones, less than 80% of them found once; the top ten carry about 13%. Source material: peripheral blood. These receptors were taken from a man aged 45-60 years who had recovered from COVID-19. The CDR3 runs from the conserved cysteine through the conserved F or W. Each record gives: clone size, J gene, V gene, D gene, CDR3 protein, CDR3 DNA. A D gene is named only where the DNA matches it firmly. Some rows have no size entry. The others give once, few or many, or a class for an expanded clone.

clone_size: -; j_call: TRBJ2-5; v_call: TRBV13; d_call: -; cdr3_aa: CASSLRGSQETQYF; cdr3_nt: TGTGCCAGCAGCCTAAGAGGGAGTCAAGAGACCCAGTACTTC
clone_size: few; j_call: TRBJ1-2; v_call: TRBV6-1; d_call: -; cdr3_aa: CASSEALPGYGYTF; cdr3_nt: TGTGCCAGCAGTGAAGCGCTTCCAGGGTATGGCTACACCTTC
clone_size: -; j_call: TRBJ2-7; v_call: TRBV2; d_call: -; cdr3_aa: CASSTQSSEQYF; cdr3_nt: TGTGCCAGCAGTACCCAGTCATCCGAGCAGTACTTC
clone_size: -; j_call: TRBJ2-7; v_call: TRBV6-5; d_call: TRBD2; cdr3_aa: CASGLAGVPSYEQYF; cdr3_nt: TGTGCCAGCGGTTTAGCGGGAGTCCCTTCCTACGAGCAGTACTTC
clone_size: -; j_call: TRBJ2-1; v_call: TRBV28; d_call: TRBD2; cdr3_aa: CASSTGTSSDEQFF; cdr3_nt: TGTGCCAGCAGTACCGGGACTAGCTCCGATGAGCAGTTCTTC
clone_size: -; j_call: TRBJ2-5; v_call: TRBV27; d_call: TRBD2; cdr3_aa: CASSPAPHSGLAGETQYF; cdr3_nt: TGTGCCAGCAGTCCCGCCCCCCACTCGGGACTAGCGGGAGAGACCCAGTACTTC
clone_size: -; j_call: TRBJ1-1; v_call: TRBV18; d_call: TRBD1; cdr3_aa: CASSPSGTGGFTEAFF; cdr3_nt: TGTGCCAGCTCCCCAAGCGGGACAGGCGGGTTCACTGAAGCTTTCTTT
clone_size: -; j_call: TRBJ1-2; v_call: TRBV24-1; d_call: -; cdr3_aa: CATSHRQRKNYGYTF; cdr3_nt: TGTGCCACCAGTCACCGACAGAGGAAAAACTATGGCTACACCTTC
clone_size: -; j_call: TRBJ2-4; v_call: TRBV3-1/TRBV3-2; d_call: TRBD2; cdr3_aa: CASSQGGLALDIQYF; cdr3_nt: TGTGCCAGCAGCCAAGGTGGACTAGCATTGGACATTCAGTACTTC
clone_size: -; j_call: TRBJ1-4; v_call: TRBV6-5; d_call: -; cdr3_aa: CASSYSSLWLSEKLFF; cdr3_nt: TGTGCCAGCAGTTACTCGTCATTATGGTTGAGTGAAAAACTGTTTTTT
clone_size: -; j_call: TRBJ1-5; v_call: TRBV10-3; d_call: TRBD1; cdr3_aa: CAIRTGEGQPQHF; cdr3_nt: TGTGCCATCAGGACAGGGGAGGGTCAGCCCCAGCATTTT
clone_size: -; j_call: TRBJ2-7; v_call: TRBV19; d_call: TRBD1; cdr3_aa: CASSVTGQGGDEQYF; cdr3_nt: TGTGCCAGTAGTGTAACAGGACAGGGTGGAGACGAGCAGTACTTC
clone_size: -; j_call: TRBJ2-3; v_call: TRBV11-3; d_call: -; cdr3_aa: CASSLLAEDTQYF; cdr3_nt: TGTGCCAGCAGCTTACTAGCAGAAGATACGCAGTATTTT
clone_size: -; j_call: TRBJ1-6; v_call: TRBV18; d_call: TRBD1; cdr3_aa: CASSPGTGGVSPLHF; cdr3_nt: TGTGCCAGCTCACCAGGGACAGGGGGAGTTTCACCCCTCCACTTT
clone_size: -; j_call: TRBJ2-1; v_call: TRBV18; d_call: TRBD2; cdr3_aa: CASSPTLVGGSNEQFF; cdr3_nt: TGTGCCAGCTCACCAACGTTAGTAGGCGGGAGCAATGAGCAGTTCTTC
clone_size: -; j_call: TRBJ1-2; v_call: TRBV7-9; d_call: -; cdr3_aa: CASSPTVPNYGYTF; cdr3_nt: TGTGCCAGCAGCCCGACAGTTCCTAACTATGGCTACACCTTC
clone_size: -; j_call: TRBJ1-1; v_call: TRBV5-1; d_call: -; cdr3_aa: CASRQLNTEAFF; cdr3_nt: TGCGCCAGCAGACAGTTGAACACTGAAGCTTTCTTT
clone_size: -; j_call: TRBJ2-1; v_call: TRBV14; d_call: TRBD2; cdr3_aa: CASSHTSGIYNEQFF; cdr3_nt: TGTGCCAGCAGCCATACTAGCGGGATCTACAATGAGCAGTTCTTC
clone_size: once; j_call: TRBJ2-2; v_call: TRBV20-1; d_call: TRBD2; cdr3_aa: CSASMGAGDLVGELFF; cdr3_nt: TGCAGTGCTAGTATGGGAGCGGGAGATCTTGTCGGGGAGCTGTTTTTT
clone_size: -; j_call: TRBJ1-3; v_call: TRBV6-4; d_call: TRBD1; cdr3_aa: CASSTPPDRAQTGNTIYF; cdr3_nt: TGTGCCAGCAGTACCCCCCCCGACAGGGCTCAAACTGGAAACACCATATATTTT
clone_size: -; j_call: TRBJ2-7; v_call: TRBV4-2; d_call: TRBD1; cdr3_aa: CASRGKGDRDNYEQYF; cdr3_nt: TGTGCCAGCAGGGGTAAAGGGGACAGGGATAACTACGAGCAGTACTTC
clone_size: -; j_call: TRBJ2-5; v_call: TRBV3-1/TRBV3-2; d_call: TRBD2; cdr3_aa: CASSREGRPQQTQYF; cdr3_nt: TGTGCCAGCAGCCGGGAGGGTAGGCCTCAGCAGACCCAGTACTTC
clone_size: -; j_call: TRBJ2-1; v_call: TRBV24-1; d_call: TRBD2; cdr3_aa: CATSDPTSGDYNEQFF; cdr3_nt: TGTGCCACCAGTGATCCGACTAGCGGGGATTACAATGAGCAGTTCTTC
clone_size: -; j_call: TRBJ1-6; v_call: TRBV4-2; d_call: -; cdr3_aa: CASSQEVVRSFPSPLHF; cdr3_nt: TGTGCCAGCAGCCAAGAAGTGGTTAGGAGTTTCCCTTCACCCCTCCACTTT
clone_size: -; j_call: TRBJ2-2; v_call: TRBV7-3; d_call: TRBD2; cdr3_aa: CASSLGLAGSTGELFF; cdr3_nt: TGTGCCAGCAGCTTAGGACTAGCGGGAAGCACCGGGGAGCTGTTTTTT
clone_size: -; j_call: TRBJ2-7; v_call: TRBV18; d_call: TRBD2; cdr3_aa: CASSRSSGSLDEQYF; cdr3_nt: TGTGCCAGCTCACGTTCTAGCGGGAGTCTCGACGAGCAGTACTTC
clone_size: -; j_call: TRBJ2-1; v_call: TRBV28; d_call: TRBD2; cdr3_aa: CASTTRTSGGKWEQFF; cdr3_nt: TGTGCCAGCACTACCCGCACTAGCGGGGGGAAGTGGGAGCAGTTCTTC
clone_size: -; j_call: TRBJ1-3; v_call: TRBV28; d_call: -; cdr3_aa: CASSFPGSGNTIYF; cdr3_nt: TGTGCCAGCAGTTTTCCAGGGTCTGGAAACACCATATATTTT
clone_size: -; j_call: TRBJ2-7; v_call: TRBV18; d_call: TRBD2; cdr3_aa: CASSPLSGSRFYEQYF; cdr3_nt: TGTGCCAGCTCACCTCTTAGCGGGAGTCGTTTTTACGAGCAGTACTTC
clone_size: few; j_call: TRBJ1-1; v_call: TRBV28; d_call: -; cdr3_aa: CASSLGRRGANTEAFF; cdr3_nt: TGTGCCAGCAGTTTAGGGCGGAGGGGCGCGAACACTGAAGCTTTCTTT
clone_size: -; j_call: TRBJ1-5; v_call: TRBV15; d_call: -; cdr3_aa: CATSRGRGYSNQPQHF; cdr3_nt: TGTGCCACCAGCCGCGGTCGGGGATATAGCAATCAGCCCCAGCATTTT
clone_size: -; j_call: TRBJ2-7; v_call: TRBV18; d_call: -; cdr3_aa: CASSPSSGQEQYF; cdr3_nt: TGTGCCAGCTCACCATCCTCAGGACAGGAGCAGTACTTC
clone_size: -; j_call: TRBJ1-1; v_call: TRBV18; d_call: TRBD1; cdr3_aa: CASSPGTGGVLPTEAFF; cdr3_nt: TGTGCCAGCTCACCAGGGACAGGGGGCGTGCTACCCACTGAAGCTTTCTTT
clone_size: -; j_call: TRBJ2-1; v_call: TRBV27; d_call: TRBD2; cdr3_aa: CASSLGLAGFYNEQFF; cdr3_nt: TGTGCCAGCAGTTTGGGACTAGCGGGATTCTACAATGAGCAGTTCTTC
clone_size: -; j_call: TRBJ2-2; v_call: TRBV11-2; d_call: -; cdr3_aa: CASSLRGLRGGELFF; cdr3_nt: TGTGCCAGCAGCTTACGTGGCTTAAGGGGCGGGGAGCTGTTTTTT